The entry below gives a single T cell receptor beta chain sequence along with its context. Its antigen is still unknown. Base qualities are missing; no much larger clone stands one base away. The protocol used for the library was the immunoSEQ multiplex PCR assay. Sourced from immuneACCESS, this table was stored by TCRdb with only in-frame sequences that have V and J called. A share of the clones is absent; for the studies checked, an unresolved V gene accounts for under half, and the remainder has no known explanation. The sample yields some 71,000 clones; approximately 91% were counted once. Of the sample, roughly 1.4% falls within the top ten clones. These data come from a study of T cell changes during pregnancy in multiple sclerosis (dated 2019 in TCRdb). Regarding the study in general: Changes in the T cell repertoire over the course of pregnancy were examined in this study in women with multiple sclerosis.

The specimen comprised peripheral blood, sampled in the third trimester of pregnancy. The source is a female donor with multiple sclerosis, enrolled in a pregnancy study.

CDR3 region: CASRFGTTYNEQFF. The DNA sequence reads TGCGCCAGCAGGTTCGGGACAACCTACAATGAGCAGTTCTTC. The V and J segments used are TRBV5-1 and TRBJ2-1, and the D gene may be TRBD1, 6 bases matching. CDR1 SGHRS and CDR2 YFSETQ were looked up in the germline V gene. V lost 5 bases and J lost 2 bases; the stretch between them is 11 bases long. The CDR3 covers 14 residues, taking in both the cysteine and the phenylalanine. Only CDR3 DNA is held: 42 bases, read in frame from base 1.